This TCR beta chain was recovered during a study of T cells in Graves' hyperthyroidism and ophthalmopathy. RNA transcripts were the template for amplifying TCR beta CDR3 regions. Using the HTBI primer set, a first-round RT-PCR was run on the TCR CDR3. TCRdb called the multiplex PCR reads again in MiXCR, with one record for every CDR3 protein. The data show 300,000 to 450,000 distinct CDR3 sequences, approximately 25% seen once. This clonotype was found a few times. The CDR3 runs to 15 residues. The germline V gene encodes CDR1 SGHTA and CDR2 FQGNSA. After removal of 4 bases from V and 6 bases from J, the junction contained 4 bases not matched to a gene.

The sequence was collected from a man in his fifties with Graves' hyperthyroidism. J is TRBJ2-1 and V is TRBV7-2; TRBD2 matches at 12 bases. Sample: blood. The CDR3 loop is CASSSRLAGANEQFF. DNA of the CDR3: TGTGCCAGCAGCTCCCGACTAGCGGGAGCCAATGAGCAGTTCTTC. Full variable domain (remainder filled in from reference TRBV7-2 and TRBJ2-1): GAGVSQSPSNKVTEKGKDVELRCDPISGHTALYWYRQSLGQGLEFLIYFQGNSAPDKSGLPSDRFSAERTGGSVSTLTIQRTQQEDSAVYLCASSSRLAGANEQFFGPGTRLTVL.